The entry below describes one TCR beta chain. The CDR3 extends over 19 amino acids. The V gene end was trimmed by 0 bases and the J gene end by 6 bases; junction bases not matched to a gene: 10. The germline CDR1 and CDR2 sequences are LGHNT and FRNRAP. The data originate from a study of cytomegalovirus exposure and HLA in healthy donors. The study ran its PCR with 60 Vbeta and 13 Jbeta primers. Clones were read by immunoSEQ multiplex PCR, and TCRdb kept only the in-frame ones, dropping some. The table lists 100,000 to 150,000 clones, with under 2% in the top ten. The V and J genes are TRBV12-5 and TRBJ2-2; TRBD2 matches 13 bases. The specimen sequenced was PBMCs. The source of this sequence is a middle-aged woman in good health and CMV-seronegative. In DNA, the CDR3 is TGTGCTAGTGGTTTGGTACTAGCGGGGGGGCCAGGAAGTGCCGGGGAGCTGTTTTTT. It specifies CASGLVLAGGPGSAGELFF. Based on the CDR3 plus reference TRBV12-5 and TRBJ2-2, the full variable domain is DARVTQTPRHKVTEMGQEVTMRCQPILGHNTVFWYRQTMMQGLELLAYFRNRAPLDDSGMPKDRFSAEMPDATLATLKIQPSEPRDSAVYFCASGLVLAGGPGSAGELFFGEGSRLTVL.